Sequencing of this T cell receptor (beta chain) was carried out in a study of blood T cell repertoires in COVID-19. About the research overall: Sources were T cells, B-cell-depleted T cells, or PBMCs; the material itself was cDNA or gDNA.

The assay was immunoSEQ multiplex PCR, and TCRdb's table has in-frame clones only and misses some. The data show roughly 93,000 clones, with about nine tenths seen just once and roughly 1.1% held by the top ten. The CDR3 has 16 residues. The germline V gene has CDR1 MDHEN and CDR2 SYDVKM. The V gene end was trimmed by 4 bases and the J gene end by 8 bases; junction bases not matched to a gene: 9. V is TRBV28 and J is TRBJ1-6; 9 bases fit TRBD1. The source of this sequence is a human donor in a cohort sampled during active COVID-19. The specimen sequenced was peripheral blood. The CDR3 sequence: CASSSPGTGFYSPLHF. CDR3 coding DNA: TGTGCCAGCAGTTCCCCCGGGACAGGGTTTTATTCACCCCTCCACTTT.